This passage covers 20 T cell receptor beta chains from one sample sequenced in a study of Ad26.COV2.S vaccination and SARS-CoV-2 variants. Treatment in this sample: about 20 received Ad26.COV2.S at low or high dose, single or two shots; a few received placebo; per-sample allocation not given. Sampling was performed 63 days after the first vaccine or placebo injection. Libraries were prepared by immunoSEQ multiplex PCR; TCRdb keeps only in-frame clonotypes and omits some of them. The sample carries some 480,000 clones, 87% recorded once. This material consisted of peripheral blood, taken in a trial of Ad26.COV2.S vaccine versus placebo. The receptors derive from a person aged 18-60 years who received the Ad26.COV2.S COVID-19 vaccine or a placebo.

The rearrangement links TRBV18 to TRBJ1-5; the D gene is possibly TRBD1 (5 bases). V lost 2 bases and J 9 bases, leaving 20 bases between the germline ends. The CDR3 loop spans 16 amino acids. Germline CDR1 is KGHSH and CDR2 is LQKENI. The CDR3 reads CASSPNVARAGGPQHF. The CDR3 DNA sequence: TGTGCCAGCTCACCAAATGTAGCCCGGGCCGGGGGGCCCCAGCATTTT.

V gene TRBV28 combines with J gene TRBJ2-3; D ambiguous. Trimming left V 7 bases short and J 2 bases short, with 16 bases between. Germline V gene sequence: CDR1 MDHEN, CDR2 SYDVKM. The length of the CDR3 is 15 residues. The CDR3 sequence: CASTPSHDPTDTQYF. As DNA, the CDR3 is TGTGCCAGCACCCCGAGCCACGACCCCACAGATACGCAGTATTTT. Full variable domain (remainder filled in from reference TRBV28 and TRBJ2-3): DVKVTQSSRYLVKRTGEKVFLECVQDMDHENMFWYRQDPGLGLRLIYFSYDVKMKEKGDIPEGYSVSREKKERFSLILESASTNQTSMYLCASTPSHDPTDTQYFGPGTRLTVL.

J is TRBJ1-1 and V is TRBV11-2; no firm D call. Trimming cost V 5 bases and J 1 base, with 11 bases left between them. Germline CDR1 is SGHAT and CDR2 is FQNNGV. The CDR3 sequence is 14 residues long. CDR3: CASSGFDGNTEAFF. The CDR3 DNA reads as TGTGCCAGCAGCGGATTTGACGGGAACACTGAAGCTTTCTTT.

Written as DNA, the CDR3 is TGCGCCAGCAGCCCCGGGGGGGCCTACAATGAGCAGTTCTTC. This gives the protein CASSPGGAYNEQFF. The chain couples TRBV5-1 to TRBJ2-1; TRBD2 matches 8 bases. CDR3 length equals 14 residues. Trimming removed 4 bases from V and 2 bases from J; junction bases left unmatched: 2. Germline values: CDR1 SGHRS, CDR2 YFSETQ.

The chain combines TRBV28 with TRBJ2-2; D is unresolved. The ends were cut back, 7 bases at V and 2 bases at J, with 11 bases in the middle. CDR1 and CDR2 (germline): MDHEN, SYDVKM. The CDR3 is 14 amino acids. The CDR3 region has the DNA TGTGCCAGCACCAGGAATGCCAACACCGGGGAGCTGTTTTTT. Translation: CASTRNANTGELFF.

The chain combines TRBV3-1 (or the pseudogene TRBV3-2) with TRBJ2-2, with D perhaps assigned TRBD1 or TRBD2 (5 bases each). Trimming took off 1 base at V and 8 bases at J, with 14 bases between the two ends. The germline gives CDR1 LGHDT, CDR2 YNNKEL (reference sequence). This CDR3 comprises 15 residues. This CDR3 is CASSQVGPRVGELFF. In DNA, the CDR3 is TGTGCCAGCAGCCAAGTGGGACCCAGGGTAGGGGAGCTGTTTTTT.

The gene calls are TRBV7-3 and TRBJ1-4, with TRBD1 matching 8 bases. The junction had 5 bases not matched to a gene; V was cut back by 5 bases and J by 3 bases. Germline lookup yields CDR1 SGHTA and CDR2 FQGTGA. The CDR3 is 15 residues long. DNA for the CDR3: TGTGCCAGCAGCCAGGGGACAGGAGCTAATGAAAAACTGTTTTTT. Translating it yields CASSQGTGANEKLFF.

This chain joins TRBV30 and TRBJ2-1; 15 nucleotides line up with TRBD2. The CDR3 is made up of 15 amino acids. V was clipped by 2 bases and J by 10 bases; unmatched bases: 6. The germline CDR1 and CDR2 sequences are GTSNPN and SVGIG (reference sequence). CDR3 nucleotide sequence: TGTGCCTGGAGTAGGACTAGCGGGAGGGCCTGGGAGCAGTTCTTC. The encoded protein is CAWSRTSGRAWEQFF.

This chain joins TRBV28 and TRBJ2-1; TRBD2 agrees at 13 bases. The germline CDR1 and CDR2 sequences are MDHEN and SYDVKM. The V and J ends lost 5 bases and 10 bases, in that order; junction bases with no gene match: 11. The CDR3 is 16 residues long. DNA of the CDR3: TGTGCCAGCAGTGCCCGACTAGCGGGAGGAATAAAGGAGCAGTTCTTC. Translating gives CASSARLAGGIKEQFF.

V usage is TRBV28 and J usage is TRBJ2-7, with 12 bases that match TRBD2. V shed 2 bases, J shed 0 bases, and the junction held 8 bases outside the gene matches. Germline V gene sequence: CDR1 MDHEN, CDR2 SYDVKM. The length of the CDR3 is 18 residues. CDR3 DNA sequence: TGTGCCAGCAGTTTAAGTCCTAGCGGGAGGGCCTTCTCCTACGAGCAGTACTTC. The encoded protein is CASSLSPSGRAFSYEQYF.

J is TRBJ2-7 and V is TRBV18; either TRBD1 or TRBD2 may fit D (6 bases each). The CDR3 covers 17 residues. V lost 3 bases and J 0 bases, leaving 18 bases between the germline ends. Germline V gene lookup returns CDR1 KGHSH and CDR2 LQKENI. The CDR3 DNA follows: TGTGCCAGCTCACCCCTGGGGGGCCAGGCTAACTCCTACGAGCAGTACTTC. Its translation is CASSPLGGQANSYEQYF.

The chain combines TRBV30 with TRBJ2-7; D call uncertain. The V gene's germline CDR1 is GTSNPN and CDR2 SVGIG (reference sequence). V was cut by 4 bases and J by 2 bases, with 15 bases left in between. CDR3 length: 14 amino acids. The CDR3 DNA sequence: TGTGCCTGGACAATTATTAACAGCCCCTACGAGCAGTACTTC. It encodes CAWTIINSPYEQYF.

This chain uses TRBV2 with TRBJ1-6; the D is unclear. V was cut by 8 bases and J by 11 bases, with 19 bases left in between. This CDR3 region has 14 residues. Germline V CDR1 and CDR2: SNHLY, FYNNEI. The CDR3 DNA sequence: TGTGCCAGCGGACCTCCCTCTGGGGAACCACCCCTCCACTTT. Translating it yields CASGPPSGEPPLHF.

The V call is TRBV19, the J call TRBJ2-7, with a possible D match to TRBD2 (6 bases). V was clipped by 3 bases and J by 5 bases, with 14 bases between them. This CDR3 region has 14 residues. Per germline, CDR1 LNHDA and CDR2 SQIVND (reference sequence). The CDR3: CASSIGGVFDEQYF. CDR3 nucleotides: TGTGCCAGTAGTATCGGCGGGGTTTTCGACGAGCAGTACTTC.

The gene calls are TRBV28 and TRBJ1-5; D not certain. V lost 3 bases, J lost 5 bases, and 11 bases lay in between. CDR1 is MDHEN and CDR2 is SYDVKM in the germline V gene. This CDR3 has 14 amino acids. CDR3 in DNA: TGTGCCAGCAGTTTTCGAGGGTACGATCAGCCCCAGCATTTT. Protein sequence: CASSFRGYDQPQHF.

This chain uses TRBV28 with TRBJ1-1; D may be TRBD1 (6 bases). V was cut by 9 bases and J by 1 base, with 12 bases left in between. This CDR3 is 13 amino acids long. In germline, CDR1 is MDHEN, CDR2 SYDVKM. CDR3 sequence reads: CASKSRGNTEAFF. DNA of the CDR3: TGTGCCAGTAAAAGCAGGGGGAACACTGAAGCTTTCTTT.

The chain recombines TRBV28 with TRBJ2-3, with 9 bases fitting TRBD2. Looked up from germline, CDR1 is MDHEN and CDR2 is SYDVKM. V was pared by 8 bases and J by 2 bases, with 5 bases of the junction left unmatched. The CDR3 has 14 amino acids. The CDR3 here is CASRSSGTTDTQYF. For the CDR3, the DNA is TGTGCCAGCCGATCTAGCGGGACCACAGATACGCAGTATTTT.

The chain has TRBV7-3 and TRBJ2-3; D call uncertain. Germline V gives CDR1 SGHTA, CDR2 FQGTGA. The germline V and J ends were trimmed by 5 bases and 1 base, with 10 bases remaining between them. This CDR3 is built from 14 residues. CDR3 DNA: TGTGCCAGCAGCGCGTTTTCGGGCACAGATACGCAGTATTTT. Its protein is CASSAFSGTDTQYF.

The chain recombines TRBV12-3 or TRBV12-4 with TRBJ2-2; D is unresolved. The CDR3 contains 13 residues. V was pared by 2 bases and J by 5 bases, with 6 bases between. The CDR3 DNA reads as TGTGCCAGCAGTTTACGGCAAACCGGGGAGCTGTTTTTT. Protein: CASSLRQTGELFF.

J is TRBJ1-1 and V is TRBV11-3; no definite D call. The CDR3 sequence is 13 residues long. Trimming stripped 5 bases from V and 7 bases from J, with 14 bases between. Germline CDR1 and CDR2: SGHNT and YENEEA. The CDR3 here is CASSHLLTLEAFF. As DNA, the CDR3 is TGTGCCAGCAGCCATCTACTGACCCTTGAAGCTTTCTTT.